The 29 T cell receptor beta chains reported below all come from one sample, sequenced in a study of T cells after yellow fever vaccination. TCRdb reprocessed the 5' RACE reads via MiXCR and lists one record per CDR3 protein. The table includes 70,000 or so distinct CDR3 sequences, 5% to 6.5% detected once. Sequences were derived from CD4+ T cells sorted from PBMCs, sampled around 16 days after the first yellow fever vaccination. These receptor sequences come from a man between 18 and 29 years old who received the YFV17D yellow fever vaccine.

This clonotype was counted ten times or more. The chain recombines TRBV18 with TRBJ2-5; D is unresolved. Germline CDR1 is KGHSH and CDR2 is LQKENI. The CDR3 contains 12 residues. The germline V and J ends were trimmed by 3 bases and 1 base, with 3 bases remaining between them. CDR3 protein: CASSPGQETQYF. CDR3 in DNA: TGTGCCAGCTCACCGGGCCAAGAGACCCAGTACTTC.

As to this clonotype: A read error is possible here, since a much larger clone lies one base away. The chain employs TRBV7-3 and TRBJ2-1; tentative D call: TRBD2 (5 bases). In germline, CDR1 is SGHTA, CDR2 FQGTGA. The germline V and J ends were trimmed by 8 bases and 0 bases, with 11 bases remaining between them. The CDR3 runs to 14 residues. The CDR3 sequence: CASGIGSSYNEQFF. For the CDR3, the DNA is TGTGCCAGCGGAATAGGGAGCTCCTACAATGAGCAGTTCTTC. Together with reference TRBV7-3 and TRBJ2-1, the CDR3 gives the full variable domain: GAGVSQTPSNKVTEKGKYVELRCDPISGHTALYWYRQSLGQGPEFLIYFQGTGAADDSGLPNDRFFAVRPEGSVSTLKIQRTERGDSAVYLCASGIGSSYNEQFFGPGTRLTVL.

This clonotype was found many times. This chain links TRBV18 with TRBJ1-1; TRBD1 is a possible D gene (5 bases). Trimming removed 5 bases at V and 4 bases at J, with 14 bases between. There are 14 residues in the CDR3. Germline V CDR1 and CDR2: KGHSH, LQKENI. This CDR3 reads CASSGSVGGTEAFF. The CDR3 DNA reads as TGTGCCAGCTCAGGTTCGGTTGGGGGCACTGAAGCTTTCTTT. The full variable domain, rest sourced from reference TRBV18 and TRBJ1-1, is NAGVMQNPRHLVRRRGQEARLRCSPMKGHSHVYWYRQLPEEGLKFMVYLQKENIIDESGMPKERFSAEFPKEGPSILRIQQVVRGDSAAYFCASSGSVGGTEAFFGQGTRLTVV.

The genes are TRBV5-6 and TRBJ1-6; D perhaps matches TRBD1 (6 bases). The germline V gene has CDR1 SGHDT and CDR2 YYEEEE. This CDR3 contains 17 residues. The germline V and J ends were trimmed by 4 bases and 3 bases, with 17 bases remaining between them. CDR3 in amino acids: CASSLRDRRLYNSPLHF. As DNA, the CDR3 is TGTGCCAGCAGCCTTAGAGACAGGAGACTCTATAATTCACCCCTCCACTTT.

This clonotype appeared many times. The rearrangement links TRBV7-9 to TRBJ1-1, with 7 positions matching TRBD1. CDR3 size: 14 residues. In germline, CDR1 is SEHNR, CDR2 FQNEAQ (reference sequence). V lost 5 bases and J lost 0; bases outside the gene matches: 3. This CDR3 is CASSPTGLNTEAFF. CDR3 DNA: TGTGCCAGCAGCCCGACAGGGTTGAACACTGAAGCTTTCTTT.

Remarks on this clonotype: Being one base from a much bigger clone, this may be a read error. V usage is TRBV27 and J usage is TRBJ2-3; D remains ambiguous. Trimming took 2 bases from V and 8 from J, leaving 8 bases between them. The CDR3 is 12 amino acids. Per the germline V gene, CDR1 is MNHEY and CDR2 is SMNVEV (reference sequence). The CDR3 coding sequence is TGTGCCAGCAGTTTAACCACGGGTACGCAGTATTTT. It codes for CASSLTTGTQYF.

There are many counts of this clonotype. V and J are TRBV20-1 and TRBJ2-3, with D unclear. Between the trimmed V and J ends, which lost 6 bases and 1 base, there was a span of 17 bases. CDR3 size: 15 residues. The germline V gene has CDR1 DFQATT and CDR2 SNEGSKA (reference sequence). CDR3 DNA: TGCAGTGCCAACCGTGCCCAGGCTGGCACAGATACGCAGTATTTT. Its translation: CSANRAQAGTDTQYF.

This clonotype was detected ten times or more. The chain uses TRBV5-1 and TRBJ1-2; possible D gene TRBD1, 6 bases. CDR1 SGHRS and CDR2 YFSETQ come from the germline V gene. V was cut by 0 bases and J by 8 bases, with 11 bases left in between. This CDR3 is 13 amino acids long. CDR3 sequence: CASSLARGQGYTF. The CDR3 DNA is TGCGCCAGCAGCTTGGCCCGGGGGCAAGGCTACACCTTC.

This clonotype was detected ten times or more. The chain carries TRBV20-1 and TRBJ2-5; D is perhaps TRBD1 (5 bases). The germline V and J ends were trimmed by 2 bases and 4 bases, with 5 bases remaining between them. The CDR3 runs 11 residues. CDR1 and CDR2 from the germline V gene are DFQATT and SNEGSKA (reference sequence). CDR3 amino acids: CSARQGETQYF. The CDR3 DNA follows: TGCAGTGCTAGACAGGGAGAGACCCAGTACTTC.

A remark on this clonotype: A clone one base away is much larger, so this may be a read error. The rearrangement joins TRBV5-1 to TRBJ2-2; 8 bases fit TRBD2. The length of the CDR3 is 15 residues. Germline V CDR1 and CDR2: SGHRS, YFSETQ. The CDR3 coding sequence is TGCGCCAGCAGCAATAGCGGGGCCCACACCGGGGAGCCGTTTTTT. Its translation: CASSNSGAHTGEPFF.

This chain connects TRBV4-3 to TRBJ2-4, with D possibly being TRBD2 (5 bases). This CDR3 comprises 16 residues. Trimming took 1 base from V and 0 from J, leaving 10 bases between them. Germline V lookup: CDR1 LGHNA, CDR2 YSLEER. The CDR3 is CASSQASSVAKNIQYF. The CDR3, as DNA: TGCGCCAGCAGCCAAGCTAGCTCCGTAGCCAAAAACATTCAGTACTTC.

In its sample, this clonotype was seen many times. This chain joins TRBV4-3 and TRBJ1-1; D might be TRBD1 (5 bases). V was cut by 4 bases and J by 1 base, with 13 bases left in between. From germline, CDR1 is LGHNA and CDR2 YSLEER. This CDR3 region has 15 residues. This chain's CDR3 is CASSREIGTNTEAFF. The CDR3 region has the DNA TGCGCCAGCAGCCGAGAGATTGGGACGAACACTGAAGCTTTCTTT.

This clonotype was observed at least ten times. The chain uses TRBV2 and TRBJ2-7; 8 bases are a match to TRBD1. Germline-derived CDR1 and CDR2 are SNHLY and FYNNEI. The CDR3 covers 15 residues. V dropped 1 base and J dropped 4; count of bases not matched to a gene: 6. CDR3 nucleotide sequence: TGTGCCAGCAGTGAAGGGACAGGGCTATATTACGAGCAGTACTTC. Protein: CASSEGTGLYYEQYF. Based on the CDR3 plus reference TRBV2 and TRBJ2-7, the full variable domain is EPEVTQTPSHQVTQMGQEVILRCVPISNHLYFYWYRQILGQKVEFLVSFYNNEISEKSEIFDDQFSVERPDGSNFTLKIRSTKLEDSAMYFCASSEGTGLYYEQYFGPGTRLTVT.

This clonotype was counted at least ten times. Here the CDR3 reads CASSLAGEGRETQYF. In DNA, the CDR3 is TGTGCCAGCAGCTTGGCCGGGGAGGGACGCGAGACCCAGTACTTC. J is TRBJ2-5 and V is TRBV5-4, with 7 bases that match TRBD2. Germline lookup yields CDR1 SGHNT and CDR2 YYREEE (reference sequence). The V segment lost 0 bases and the J segment 5 bases; nucleotides outside the gene matches: 7. This CDR3 has 15 amino acids.

This clonotype has ten or more counts. This chain uses TRBV19 with TRBJ1-5; D unclear. This CDR3 is 13 amino acids long. Germline V gene data show CDR1 as LNHDA and CDR2 as SQIVND (reference sequence). The ends were cut back, 5 bases at V and 3 bases at J, with 8 bases in the middle. In DNA form, the CDR3 reads TGTGCCAGTAGTCGAATGATCAATCAGCCCCAGCATTTT. Its protein is CASSRMINQPQHF.

This clonotype was counted ten times or more. The CDR3 DNA is TGCAGTGCTAGTCGCGATACTGGGGCCAACGTCCTGACTTTC. This gives the protein CSASRDTGANVLTF. The chain combines TRBV20-1 with TRBJ2-6; D gene ambiguous. The CDR3 spans 14 residues. V gave up 3 bases and J gave up 2 bases, with 8 bases separating them. Looked up from germline, CDR1 is DFQATT and CDR2 is SNEGSKA (reference sequence).

This clonotype was observed at least ten times. J is TRBJ1-2 and V is TRBV7-2; D is unresolved. Trimming took 5 bases from V and 4 from J, leaving 11 bases between them. This CDR3 region has 13 residues. Per the germline V gene, CDR1 is SGHTA and CDR2 is FQGNSA. The DNA for the CDR3 is TGTGCCAGCAGCCGTCGGATCCTCTATGGCTACACCTTC. Translation gives CASSRRILYGYTF.

This clonotype came up many times. The V call is TRBV6-5, the J call TRBJ2-5; tentatively, D is TRBD2 (5 bases). Deletions cut 2 bases from V and 5 bases from J, with 9 bases between. This CDR3 comprises 13 residues. The germline gives CDR1 MNHEY, CDR2 SVGAGI. CDR3 sequence (DNA): TGTGCCAGCAGTTACCGGGAAGGGGAGACCCAGTACTTC. Its translation: CASSYREGETQYF.

This clonotype was seen ten or more times. The CDR3 loop reads CASSPRAGANVLTF. For the CDR3, the DNA is TGTGCCAGCAGCCCACGGGCTGGGGCCAACGTCCTGACTTTC. The chain combines TRBV12-3 or TRBV12-4 with TRBJ2-6; no definite D call. The CDR3 has 14 residues. The V end was cut by 6 bases, the J end by 2 bases, with 8 bases between.

This clonotype was seen ten or more times. V usage is TRBV9 and J usage is TRBJ1-2; no firm D call. The germline gives CDR1 SGDLS, CDR2 YYNGEE. The CDR3 is 11 residues long. V dropped 3 bases and J dropped 4 bases, with 4 bases sitting between them. Here the CDR3 DNA reads TGTGCCAGCAGCGGGTCCTATGGCTACACCTTC. Its protein is CASSGSYGYTF. Using reference TRBV9 and TRBJ1-2 for the parts outside the CDR3, the full variable domain is DSGVTQTPKHLITATGQRVTLRCSPRSGDLSVYWYQQSLDQGLQFLIQYYNGEERAKGNILERFSAQQFPDLHSELNLSSLELGDSALYFCASSGSYGYTFGSGTRLTVV.

This clonotype was recorded many times. The rearrangement uses TRBV28 and TRBJ2-5; the match to TRBD2 covers 10 bases. The ends lost 8 bases at V and 4 bases at J; junction bases unmatched: 10. Germline lookup yields CDR1 MDHEN and CDR2 SYDVKM. This CDR3 contains 15 residues. In nucleotides, the CDR3 is TGTGCCAGCCGGTCCTCCGAGCGGGGGGGAGAGACCCAGTACTTC. Amino acid sequence: CASRSSERGGETQYF.

This clonotype was detected a few times. In nucleotides, the CDR3 is TGTGCCAGCAGCCGGGACAGTCAGCCCCAGCATTTT. This sequence encodes CASSRDSQPQHF. V usage is TRBV7-2 and J usage is TRBJ1-5; 7 bases are a match to TRBD1. The germline gives CDR1 SGHTA, CDR2 FQGNSA. The V segment lost 5 bases and the J segment 6 bases; nucleotides outside the gene matches: 1. The CDR3 sequence is 12 residues long.

This clonotype was seen at least ten times. V is TRBV6-5 and J is TRBJ1-5, with 10 bases fitting TRBD1. Germline CDR1 MNHEY, CDR2 SVGAGI. The CDR3 sequence is 15 residues long. The V gene end was trimmed by 6 bases and the J gene end by 7 bases; junction bases not matched to a gene: 9. DNA for the CDR3: TGTGCCAGCAGACGGACAGGGGGGGGCCTCCAGCCCCAGCATTTT. Encoded protein: CASRRTGGGLQPQHF.

This clonotype appeared many times. The chain recombines TRBV28 with TRBJ1-5; a possible D gene is TRBD1 (5 bases). Trimming removed 6 bases from V and 6 bases from J, with 15 bases in between. This CDR3 has 14 amino acids. Looked up from germline, CDR1 is MDHEN and CDR2 is SYDVKM. The CDR3 sequence: CASSPAGGGQPQHF. The CDR3 coding sequence is TGTGCCAGCAGCCCTGCGGGGGGGGGTCAGCCCCAGCATTTT.

This clonotype showed up many times. The genes are TRBV4-3 and TRBJ2-1, with 7 bases lining up with TRBD1. CDR1 is LGHNA, CDR2 YSLEER, per germline. The V and J ends lost 0 bases and 9 bases, in that order; junction bases with no gene match: 2. CDR3 size: 13 residues. The DNA for the CDR3 is TGCGCCAGCAGCCAAGATGACAGGGCTGAGCAGTTCTTC. This gives the protein CASSQDDRAEQFF.

This clonotype has ten or more counts. The V call is TRBV7-2, the J call TRBJ2-7; 9 positions match TRBD2. The V and J ends lost 0 bases and 3 bases, in that order; junction bases with no gene match: 6. CDR3 length equals 16 residues. Germline V gives CDR1 SGHTA, CDR2 FQGNSA. DNA of the CDR3: TGTGCCAGCAGCTTAGCTCCTAGCGGGACCCACTACGAGCAGTACTTC. It specifies CASSLAPSGTHYEQYF.

This clonotype was seen repeatedly, ten times or more. The genes are TRBV12-3 or TRBV12-4 and TRBJ2-1; D is unresolved. Trimming shortened V by 2 bases and J by 4 bases, and 3 bases separated the two germline ends. The CDR3 runs 12 residues. The CDR3 protein is CASSLRYNEQFF. The CDR3 DNA is TGTGCCAGCAGTTTAAGGTACAATGAGCAGTTCTTC.

This clonotype was counted many times. J is TRBJ2-6 and V is TRBV6-5, with 7 bases that match TRBD1. After removal of 8 bases from V and 0 bases from J, the junction contained 7 bases not matched to a gene. The CDR3 covers 16 residues. Germline CDR1 is MNHEY and CDR2 is SVGAGI. The CDR3 bases are TGTGCCAGCCGCCGGACAGGAGCCTCTGGGGCCAACGTCCTGACTTTC. This codes for CASRRTGASGANVLTF.

At least ten counts were recorded for this clonotype. This chain uses TRBV27 with TRBJ2-2; the match to TRBD2 covers 8 bases. J was trimmed by 5 bases and V by 6 bases; bases with no gene match: 14. The CDR3 contains 17 residues. Germline values: CDR1 MNHEY, CDR2 SMNVEV (reference sequence). CDR3 DNA: TGTGCCAGCAGCGTACTAGCGGACACCCCGGGGACCGGGGAGCTGTTTTTT. It is translated as CASSVLADTPGTGELFF.